Many counts were recorded for the clone carrying this T cell receptor beta chain. These data belong to a study of early T cells in non-severe SARS-CoV-2 infection. Molecules of cDNA were individually given unique molecular identifiers that were attached to them. In TCRdb, the 5' RACE reads were re-called with MiXCR into one record per CDR3 protein. Among roughly 100,000 distinct CDR3 sequences listed, about an eighth were seen once. The CDR3 is 12 residues long. V lost 4 bases, J lost 5 bases, and 6 bases lay in between. Germline CDR1 reads MNHNS; CDR2 reads SASEGT. The input for sequencing was whole blood, taken at baseline. The TCR originated in an adult who was a healthcare worker with PCR-confirmed SARS-CoV-2 infection or an uninfected control (not recorded which). The chain employs TRBV6-1 and TRBJ2-1; TRBD2 is a possible D gene (6 bases). CDR3 sequence reads: CASSVADNEQFF. In DNA, the CDR3 is TGTGCCAGCAGTGTAGCGGACAATGAGCAGTTCTTC.